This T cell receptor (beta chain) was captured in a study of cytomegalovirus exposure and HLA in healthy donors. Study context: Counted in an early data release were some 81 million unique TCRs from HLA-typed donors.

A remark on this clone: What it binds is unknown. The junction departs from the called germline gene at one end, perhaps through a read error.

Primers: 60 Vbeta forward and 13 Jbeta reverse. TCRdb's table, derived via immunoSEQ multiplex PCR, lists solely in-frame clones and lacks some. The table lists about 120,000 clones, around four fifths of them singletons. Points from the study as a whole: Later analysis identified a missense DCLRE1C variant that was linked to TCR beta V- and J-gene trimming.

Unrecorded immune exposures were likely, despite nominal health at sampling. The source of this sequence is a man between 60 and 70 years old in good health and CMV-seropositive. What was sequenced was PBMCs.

In DNA, the CDR3 is TGTTCCAGCAGCCCCGGACTAGCGAACACCGGGGAGCTGTTTTTT. Its protein product is CSSSPGLANTGELFF. V and J are TRBV7-9 and TRBJ2-2, with 7 nucleotides matching TRBD2. CDR1 and CDR2 from the germline V gene are SEHNR and FQNEAQ (reference sequence). This CDR3 region has 15 residues.